Included here is one T cell receptor beta chain sequence, with context. These data come from a study of blood T cell repertoires in COVID-19. Sequenced by immunoSEQ multiplex PCR; TCRdb stores in-frame clones only, minus some. The repertoire holds about 50,000 clones, with approximately 92% as singletons. CDR3 length equals 16 residues. From germline, CDR1 is LGHNA and CDR2 YSLEER. V was cut by 0 bases and J by 8 bases, with 17 bases left in between. Seattle patients were enrolled while actively infected and followed longitudinally. Sequenced input: peripheral blood. The source is an older woman with COVID-19, enrolled during active disease. V is TRBV4-3 and J is TRBJ2-1; D perhaps matches TRBD2 (6 bases). The CDR3 reads CASSQDRGITGHEQFF. As DNA, the CDR3 is TGCGCCAGCAGCCAAGATCGCGGGATAACCGGACATGAGCAGTTCTTC.